This TCR beta chain was obtained from a study of blood T cell repertoires in COVID-19. About the research overall: The United States, Italy and Spain supplied acute and convalescent COVID-19 samples.

In Seattle, patients joined the study during active infection and were tracked longitudinally. In the source study's methods: Amplification of reference gene primers was used by the study to estimate nucleated cell counts. Generated by immunoSEQ multiplex PCR, the TCRdb table keeps only in-frame clones and is missing some. The V and J calls and the clone size are those of that table, but D and trimming were determined from the DNA. Among about 350,000 clones listed, around nine tenths were seen once. The specimen sequenced was peripheral blood. This receptor was identified in a woman in her sixties with COVID-19, enrolled during active disease.

The CDR3 protein is CASSSSPTGTLSGYTF. The CDR3 DNA follows: TGTGCCAGCAGCTCCAGCCCGACAGGGACCCTGAGTGGCTACACCTTC. This sequence joins TRBV4-2 and TRBJ1-2; TRBD1 matches 7 bases. With 5 bases clipped from V and 7 bases from J, the junction kept 16 bases outside the gene matches. Germline lookup yields CDR1 LGHNA and CDR2 YNFKEQ. The CDR3 length is 16 residues.